The rows below give T cell receptor beta chains drawn from one sample of a study of cytomegalovirus exposure and HLA in healthy donors. Some clones are missing from TCRdb's copy, which holds only in-frame ones; the method was immunoSEQ multiplex PCR. The table has 99,000 or so clones, less than 80% seen once. Specimen: PBMCs. Source of these receptors: a man aged 25-45 years in good health and CMV-seronegative. CDR3s include the opening cysteine and the closing phenylalanine or tryptophan. Fields, in order: J gene, clone size, V gene, D gene, CDR3 protein, CDR3 DNA. A D gene is named only where the DNA matches it firmly. A clone size is listed for some rows: how often the clone was seen (once, few, many), or a class if it is expanded.

TRBJ1-1 | NA | TRBV18 | NA | CASSQKQNMNTEAFF | TGTGCCAGCTCACAAAAACAGAACATGAACACTGAAGCTTTCTTT
TRBJ2-7 | NA | TRBV10-1 | NA | CASSEGRGSYEQYF | TGCGCCAGCAGTGAAGGGAGAGGTTCCTACGAGCAGTACTTC
TRBJ1-1 | NA | TRBV5-4 | NA | CASSLPTGTQNTEAFF | TGTGCCAGCAGCTTGCCCACCGGGACACAGAACACTGAAGCTTTCTTT
TRBJ1-1 | NA | TRBV7-2 | NA | CASSLSQMNTEAFF | TGTGCCAGCAGCTTAAGCCAAATGAACACTGAAGCTTTCTTT
TRBJ1-3 | few | TRBV4-1 | NA | CASSQESGQVSGNTIYF | TGCGCCAGCAGCCAAGAATCGGGACAAGTCTCTGGAAACACCATATATTTT
TRBJ2-2 | NA | TRBV4-3 | TRBD2 | CASSQVYAGASSGELFF | TGCGCCAGCAGCCAAGTTTATGCGGGAGCCAGCTCCGGGGAGCTGTTTTTT
TRBJ2-3 | NA | TRBV5-4 | NA | CASSLEAGGTDTQYF | TGTGCCAGCAGCTTGGAGGCCGGGGGCACAGATACGCAGTATTTT
TRBJ1-1 | NA | TRBV4-3 | TRBD1 | CASSQDWDELGQSEAFF | TGCGCCAGCAGCCAAGATTGGGACGAACTGGGACAGAGTGAAGCTTTCTTT
TRBJ1-3 | NA | TRBV4-1 | NA | CASSQLIVGGSGNTIYF | TGCGCCAGCAGCCAACTAATAGTAGGGGGAAGCGGAAACACCATATATTTT
TRBJ2-7 | NA | TRBV9 | TRBD1 | CASSLRGDRESYEQYF | TGTGCCAGCAGCCTAAGGGGGGACAGGGAATCCTACGAGCAGTACTTC
TRBJ2-7 | NA | TRBV7-2 | NA | CASSLTPGQAYEQYF | TGTGCCAGCAGCTTAACGCCAGGGCAGGCATACGAGCAGTACTTC
TRBJ2-3 | few | TRBV5-4 | NA | CASSPDKGADTQYF | TGTGCCAGCAGCCCGGACAAAGGAGCAGATACGCAGTATTTT
TRBJ2-7 | NA | TRBV5-4 | TRBD2 | CASSLGIAGGYEQYF | TGTGCCAGCAGCTTGGGAATAGCGGGAGGGTACGAGCAGTACTTC
TRBJ2-1 | NA | TRBV9 | TRBD1 | CASTLTGQGYNEQFF | TGTGCCAGCACCTTAACGGGACAGGGATACAATGAGCAGTTCTTC
TRBJ2-1 | few | TRBV14 | TRBD2 | CASSQAGGVWFF | TGTGCCAGCAGCCAAGCTGGGGGGGTGTGGTTCTTC